The sample holds many counts of the clone carrying this TCR beta chain. As yet, its antigen is unknown. The sample comes from a study of glioma-infiltrating T cells. The iRepertoire nested amplicon-rescue multiplex PCR amplified TCR alpha and beta CDR3s from RNA. Tissue mRNA or PBMC total RNA, 100-400 ng, went into one-step reverse transcription and amplification. MiXCR, run by TCRdb on the multiplex PCR reads, gives a single entry per CDR3 protein. The sample yields fewer than 110,000 distinct CDR3 sequences, approximately 28% seen once. Whole-study findings and limits: Non-neoplastic patients had below-expected tissue-blood divergence, while all gliomas exceeded expectation.

This CDR3 is built from 15 residues. CDR1 and CDR2 (germline): SGHNT, YYREEE (reference sequence). Trimming took off 5 bases at V and 1 base at J, with 14 bases between the two ends. The material sequenced was glioma tissue, nonneoplastic brain tissue, or PBMCs (not recorded which). The clonotype originates from a human donor with low-grade glioma or glioblastoma, undergoing nonglioma brain surgery, or in good health (not recorded which). The rearrangement joins TRBV5-4 to TRBJ2-3, with D perhaps matching TRBD1 (6 bases). CDR3: CASSSRWGRTDTQYF. Written as DNA, the CDR3 is TGTGCCAGCAGTTCCCGCTGGGGGCGCACAGATACGCAGTATTTT.